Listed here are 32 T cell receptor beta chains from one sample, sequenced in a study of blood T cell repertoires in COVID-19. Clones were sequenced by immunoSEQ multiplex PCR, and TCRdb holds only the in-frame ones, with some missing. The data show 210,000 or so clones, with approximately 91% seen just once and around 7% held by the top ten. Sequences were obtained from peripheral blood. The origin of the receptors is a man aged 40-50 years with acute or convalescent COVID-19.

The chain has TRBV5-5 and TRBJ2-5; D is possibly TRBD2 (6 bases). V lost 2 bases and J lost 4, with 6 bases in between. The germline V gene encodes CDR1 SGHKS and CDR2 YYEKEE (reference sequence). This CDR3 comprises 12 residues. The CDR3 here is CASSFSGETQYF. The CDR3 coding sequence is TGTGCCAGCAGCTTTAGCGGAGAGACCCAGTACTTC.

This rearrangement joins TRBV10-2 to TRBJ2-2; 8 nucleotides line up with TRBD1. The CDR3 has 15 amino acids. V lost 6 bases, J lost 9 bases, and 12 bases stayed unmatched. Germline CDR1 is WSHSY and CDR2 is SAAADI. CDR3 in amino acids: CASRLDRVIGRELFF. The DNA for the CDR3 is TGCGCCAGCAGATTGGACAGGGTAATTGGTAGGGAGCTGTTTTTT.

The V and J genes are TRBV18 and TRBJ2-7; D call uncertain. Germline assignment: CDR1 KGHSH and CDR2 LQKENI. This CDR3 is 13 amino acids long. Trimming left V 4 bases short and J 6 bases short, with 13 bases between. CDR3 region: CASSQSSPGEQYF. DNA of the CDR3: TGTGCCAGCTCACAATCCTCTCCGGGCGAGCAGTACTTC.

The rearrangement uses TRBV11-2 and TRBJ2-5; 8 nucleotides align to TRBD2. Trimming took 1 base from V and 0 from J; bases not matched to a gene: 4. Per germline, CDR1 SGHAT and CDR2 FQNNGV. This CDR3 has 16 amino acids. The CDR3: CASSLGASGYQETQYF. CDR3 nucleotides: TGTGCCAGCAGCTTAGGCGCTAGCGGGTACCAAGAGACCCAGTACTTC.

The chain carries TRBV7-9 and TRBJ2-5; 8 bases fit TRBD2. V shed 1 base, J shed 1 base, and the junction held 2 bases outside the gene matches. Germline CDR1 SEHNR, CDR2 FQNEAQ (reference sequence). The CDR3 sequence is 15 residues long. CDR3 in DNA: TGTGCCAGCAGCTTAGGAGCGGGGGTCCAAGAGACCCAGTACTTC. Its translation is CASSLGAGVQETQYF.

CDR3 sequence reads: CASSRAGPAIPRDSPLHF. The CDR3 DNA sequence: TGTGCCAGCTCACGTGCGGGCCCCGCTATCCCGAGAGATTCACCCCTCCACTTT. The rearrangement uses TRBV18 and TRBJ1-6, with D unclear. V lost 4 bases and J 8 bases, leaving 24 bases between the germline ends. This CDR3 region has 18 residues. The germline V gene encodes CDR1 KGHSH and CDR2 LQKENI.

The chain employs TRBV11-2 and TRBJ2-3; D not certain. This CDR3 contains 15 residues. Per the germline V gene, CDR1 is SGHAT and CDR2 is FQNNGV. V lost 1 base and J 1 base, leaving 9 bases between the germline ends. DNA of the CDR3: TGTGCCAGCAGCTTAGGGAATCGGGGCACAGATACGCAGTATTTT. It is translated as CASSLGNRGTDTQYF.

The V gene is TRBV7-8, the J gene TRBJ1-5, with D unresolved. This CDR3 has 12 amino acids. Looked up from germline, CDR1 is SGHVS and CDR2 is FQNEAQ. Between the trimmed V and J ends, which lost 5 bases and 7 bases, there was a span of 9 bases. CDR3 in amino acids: CASSQPTQPQHF. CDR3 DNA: TGTGCCAGCAGCCAACCCACACAGCCCCAGCATTTT. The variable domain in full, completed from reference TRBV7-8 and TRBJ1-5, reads GAGVSQSPRYKVAKRGQDVALRCDPISGHVSLFWYQQALGQGPEFLTYFQNEAQLDKSGLPSDRFFAERPEGSVSTLKIQRTQQEDSAVYLCASSQPTQPQHFGDGTRLSIL.

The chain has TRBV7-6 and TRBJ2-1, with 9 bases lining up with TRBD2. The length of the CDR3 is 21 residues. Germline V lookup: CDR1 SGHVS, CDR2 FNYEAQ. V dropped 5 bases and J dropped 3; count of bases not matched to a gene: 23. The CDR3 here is CASSPGGPSRLAVPYYNEQFF. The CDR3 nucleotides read TGTGCCAGCAGCCCCGGGGGCCCCTCGAGACTAGCGGTCCCCTACTACAATGAGCAGTTCTTC.

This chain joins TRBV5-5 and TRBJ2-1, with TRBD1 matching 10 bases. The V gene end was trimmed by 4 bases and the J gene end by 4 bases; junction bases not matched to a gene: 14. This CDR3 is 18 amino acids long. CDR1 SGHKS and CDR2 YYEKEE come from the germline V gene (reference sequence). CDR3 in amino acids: CASSPGQGLGGLYNEQFF. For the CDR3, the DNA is TGTGCCAGCAGCCCGGGACAGGGGTTGGGAGGTTTATACAATGAGCAGTTCTTC.

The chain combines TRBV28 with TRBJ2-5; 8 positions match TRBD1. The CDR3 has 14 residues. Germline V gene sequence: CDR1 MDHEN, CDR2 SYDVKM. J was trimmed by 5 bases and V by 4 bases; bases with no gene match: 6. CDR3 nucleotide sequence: TGTGCCAGCAGTTCGACAGGGGAAATGGAGACCCAGTACTTC. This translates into CASSSTGEMETQYF. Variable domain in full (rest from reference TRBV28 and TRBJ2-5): DVKVTQSSRYLVKRTGEKVFLECVQDMDHENMFWYRQDPGLGLRLIYFSYDVKMKEKGDIPEGYSVSREKKERFSLILESASTNQTSMYLCASSSTGEMETQYFGPGTRLLVL.

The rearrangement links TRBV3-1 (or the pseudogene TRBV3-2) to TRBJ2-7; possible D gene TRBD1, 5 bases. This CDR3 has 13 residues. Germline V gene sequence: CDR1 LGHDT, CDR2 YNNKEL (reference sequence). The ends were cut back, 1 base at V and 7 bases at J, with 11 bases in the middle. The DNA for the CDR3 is TGTGCCAGCAGCCAAGTGGGGCTGGGGGAGCAGTACTTC. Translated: CASSQVGLGEQYF.

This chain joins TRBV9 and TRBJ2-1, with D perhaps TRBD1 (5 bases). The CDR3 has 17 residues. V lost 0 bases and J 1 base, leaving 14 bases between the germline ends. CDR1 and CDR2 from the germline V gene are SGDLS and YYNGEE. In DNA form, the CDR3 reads TGTGCCAGCAGCGTAGTGGGCAGGGTAAGTTCCTACAATGAGCAGTTCTTC. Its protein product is CASSVVGRVSSYNEQFF.

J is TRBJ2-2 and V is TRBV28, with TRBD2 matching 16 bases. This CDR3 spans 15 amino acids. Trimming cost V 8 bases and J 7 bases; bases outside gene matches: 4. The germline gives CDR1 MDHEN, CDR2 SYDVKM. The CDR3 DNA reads TGTGCCAGCGGCGGGACTAGCGGGGGGGACGGGGAGCTGTTTTTT. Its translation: CASGGTSGGDGELFF.

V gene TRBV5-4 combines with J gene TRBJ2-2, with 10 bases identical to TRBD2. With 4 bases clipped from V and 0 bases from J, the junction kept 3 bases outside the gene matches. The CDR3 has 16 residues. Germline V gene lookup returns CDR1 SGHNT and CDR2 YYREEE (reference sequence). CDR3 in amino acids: CASSQGLATNTGELFF. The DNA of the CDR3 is TGTGCCAGCAGCCAGGGACTAGCGACGAACACCGGGGAGCTGTTTTTT.

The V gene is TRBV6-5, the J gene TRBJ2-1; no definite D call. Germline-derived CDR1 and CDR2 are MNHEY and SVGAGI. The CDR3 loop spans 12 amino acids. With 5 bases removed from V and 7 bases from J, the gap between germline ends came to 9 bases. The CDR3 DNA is TGTGCCAGCAGTAATCTCTTAAATGAGCAGTTCTTC. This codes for CASSNLLNEQFF.

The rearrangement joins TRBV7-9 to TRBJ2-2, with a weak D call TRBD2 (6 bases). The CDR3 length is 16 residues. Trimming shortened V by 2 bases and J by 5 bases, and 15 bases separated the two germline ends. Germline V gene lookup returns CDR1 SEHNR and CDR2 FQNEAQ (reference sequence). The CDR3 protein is CASSLWKRRGTGELFF. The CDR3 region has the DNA TGTGCCAGCAGCTTATGGAAAAGGAGGGGTACCGGGGAGCTGTTTTTT.

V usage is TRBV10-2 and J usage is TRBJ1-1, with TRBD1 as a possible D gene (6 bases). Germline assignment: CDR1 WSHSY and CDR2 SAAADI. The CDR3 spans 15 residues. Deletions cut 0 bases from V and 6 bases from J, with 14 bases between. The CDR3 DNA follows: TGCGCCAGCAGTGAGTCGGGACACGGTCACCCTGAAGCTTTCTTT. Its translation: CASSESGHGHPEAFF.

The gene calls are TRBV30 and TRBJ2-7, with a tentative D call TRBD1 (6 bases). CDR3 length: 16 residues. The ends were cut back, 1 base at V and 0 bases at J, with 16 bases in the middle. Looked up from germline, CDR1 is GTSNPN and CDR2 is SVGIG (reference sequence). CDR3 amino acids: CAWSAPYRDSSYEQYF. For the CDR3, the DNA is TGTGCCTGGAGTGCCCCTTACAGGGATAGCTCCTACGAGCAGTACTTC.

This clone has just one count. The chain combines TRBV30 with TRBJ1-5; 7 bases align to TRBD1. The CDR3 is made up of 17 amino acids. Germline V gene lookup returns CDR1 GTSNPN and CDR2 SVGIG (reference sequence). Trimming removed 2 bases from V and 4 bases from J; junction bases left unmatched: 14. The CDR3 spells CAWSSGTERTWNQPQHF. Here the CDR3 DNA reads TGTGCCTGGAGTAGTGGGACAGAGCGAACGTGGAATCAGCCCCAGCATTTT.

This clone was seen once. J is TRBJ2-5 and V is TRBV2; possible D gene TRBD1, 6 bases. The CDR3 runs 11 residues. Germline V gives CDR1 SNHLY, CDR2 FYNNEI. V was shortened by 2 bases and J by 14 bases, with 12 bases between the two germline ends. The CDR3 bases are TGTGCCAGCAGTGAACGGACAGCCTGTTACTTC. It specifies CASSERTACYF.

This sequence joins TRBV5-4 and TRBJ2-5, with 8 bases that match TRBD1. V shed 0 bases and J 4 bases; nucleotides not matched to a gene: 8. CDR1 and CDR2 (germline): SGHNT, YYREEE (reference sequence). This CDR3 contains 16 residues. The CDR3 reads CASSLAADRGPETQYF. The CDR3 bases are TGTGCCAGCAGCTTGGCCGCTGACAGGGGCCCAGAGACCCAGTACTTC.

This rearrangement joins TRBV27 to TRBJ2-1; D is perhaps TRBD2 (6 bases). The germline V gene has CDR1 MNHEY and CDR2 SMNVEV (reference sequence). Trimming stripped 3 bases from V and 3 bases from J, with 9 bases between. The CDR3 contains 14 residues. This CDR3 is CASSFGGIYNEQFF. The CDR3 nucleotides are TGTGCCAGCAGTTTTGGAGGGATCTACAATGAGCAGTTCTTC.

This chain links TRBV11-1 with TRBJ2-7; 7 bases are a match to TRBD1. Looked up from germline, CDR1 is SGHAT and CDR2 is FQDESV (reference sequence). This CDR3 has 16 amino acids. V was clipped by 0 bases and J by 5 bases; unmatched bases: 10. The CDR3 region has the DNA TGTGCCAGCAGCTTAGCGTGGTTAGGGGGCCCGCACGAGCAGTACTTC. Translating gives CASSLAWLGGPHEQYF.

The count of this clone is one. For the CDR3, the DNA is TGTGCCACCAGGGACAGTCTAAACACTGAAGCTTTCTTT. Protein product: CATRDSLNTEAFF. The chain recombines TRBV24-1 with TRBJ1-1; D perhaps matches TRBD1 (6 bases). The V gene lost 7 bases and the J gene lost 2 bases, with 10 bases spanning the gap. The CDR3 runs 13 residues. Germline-derived CDR1 and CDR2 are KGHDR and SFDVKD.

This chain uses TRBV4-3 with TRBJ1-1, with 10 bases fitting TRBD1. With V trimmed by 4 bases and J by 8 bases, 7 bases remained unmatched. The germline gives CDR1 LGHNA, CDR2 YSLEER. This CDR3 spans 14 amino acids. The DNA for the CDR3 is TGCGCCAGCAGCCCCTCGACAGGGGGCCCCGAAGCTTTCTTT. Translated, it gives CASSPSTGGPEAFF.

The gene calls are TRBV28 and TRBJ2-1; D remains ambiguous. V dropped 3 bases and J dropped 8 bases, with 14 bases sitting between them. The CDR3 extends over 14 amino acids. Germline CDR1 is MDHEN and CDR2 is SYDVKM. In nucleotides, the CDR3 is TGTGCCAGCAGTTTGTTCGAGCAACGGGATGAGCAGTTCTTC. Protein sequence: CASSLFEQRDEQFF.

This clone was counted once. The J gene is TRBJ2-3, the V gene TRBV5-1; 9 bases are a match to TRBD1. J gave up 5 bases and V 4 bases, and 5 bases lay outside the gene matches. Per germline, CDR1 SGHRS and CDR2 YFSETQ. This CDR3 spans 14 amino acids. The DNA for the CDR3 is TGCGCCAGCAGCCCGGGACAGGGAATAGATACGCAGTATTTT. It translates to CASSPGQGIDTQYF.

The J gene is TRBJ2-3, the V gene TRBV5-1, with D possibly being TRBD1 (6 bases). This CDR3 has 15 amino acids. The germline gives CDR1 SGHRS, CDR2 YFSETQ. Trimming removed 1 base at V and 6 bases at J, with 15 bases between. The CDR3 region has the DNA TGCGCCAGCAGCTTGTCAGGGGTCTCATCCGATACGCAGTATTTT. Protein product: CASSLSGVSSDTQYF.

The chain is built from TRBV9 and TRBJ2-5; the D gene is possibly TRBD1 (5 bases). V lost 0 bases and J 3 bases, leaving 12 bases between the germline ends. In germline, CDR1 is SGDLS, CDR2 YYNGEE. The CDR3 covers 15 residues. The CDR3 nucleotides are TGTGCCAGCAGCGTAGGTCAGGGTTGGAAAGAGACCCAGTACTTC. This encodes CASSVGQGWKETQYF.

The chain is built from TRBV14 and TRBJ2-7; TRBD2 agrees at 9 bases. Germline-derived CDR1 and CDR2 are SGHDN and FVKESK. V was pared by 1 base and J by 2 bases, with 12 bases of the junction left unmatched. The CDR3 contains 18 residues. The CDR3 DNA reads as TGTGCCAGCAGCCAAGGGGCACTAGCGGGCCCTCTCCCCTACGAGCAGTACTTC. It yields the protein CASSQGALAGPLPYEQYF.

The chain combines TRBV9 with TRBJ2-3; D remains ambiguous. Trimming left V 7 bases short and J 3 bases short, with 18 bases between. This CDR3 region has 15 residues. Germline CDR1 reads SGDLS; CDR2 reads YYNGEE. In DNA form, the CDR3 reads TGTGCCAGCGGCCCGCCCGCAAGCGCTACAGATACGCAGTATTTT. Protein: CASGPPASATDTQYF.